This T cell receptor beta chain was obtained from a study of CD8 T cells in Susac syndrome. The CDR3 length is 18 residues. Looked up from germline, CDR1 is MNHEY and CDR2 is SVGAGI. Unmatched junction bases numbered 13, after V lost 4 bases and J lost 5 bases. Random hexamers primed reverse transcription of about 0.45 to 1 ug RNA. One entry per CDR3 protein, called by TCRdb with MiXCR from the immunoSEQ multiplex PCR reads. The table lists hundreds of thousands of distinct CDR3 sequences, 95% of them singletons. TEMRA cells were enriched by FACS, and CD4+ and CD8+ T cells were negatively isolated. The rearrangement joins TRBV6-5 to TRBJ2-5; 13 bases are shared with TRBD2. The sample comprised CD4+ T cells from PBMCs. The clonotype originates from a human donor with multiple sclerosis. The CDR3, as DNA: TGTGCCAGCAGTTCCGGACTAGCGGGGGCCTCGAGGGCGGAGACCCAGTACTTC. It codes for CASSSGLAGASRAETQYF.